The source of this T cell receptor (beta chain) is a study of shared clonotypes between healthy human individuals. Each subset's genomic DNA was split evenly across several immunoSEQ plates. Repertoires were generated with immunoSEQ multiplex PCR, while TCRdb's copy carries only in-frame clones and drops some. Of hundreds of thousands of clones listed, approximately 95% are singletons. Germline assignment: CDR1 SGHTA and CDR2 FQGNSA. V was cut by 2 bases and J by 4 bases, with 12 bases left in between. The length of the CDR3 is 15 residues. General study points: Non-shared clonotypes had lower generation probabilities than those shared by all four donors.

A note on this clone: Its antigen is as yet unknown.

V gene TRBV7-2 combines with J gene TRBJ2-4, with D possibly being TRBD1 (6 bases). The sequenced material came from naive CD4+ T cells sorted from blood. Subset specified: CD45RA+ positively selected. The clonotype comes from a woman aged 25 to 39 in good health. The CDR3 nucleotides are TGTGCCAGCAGCTTATATTTAGGGGGAAAAAACATTCAGTACTTC. Encoded protein: CASSLYLGGKNIQYF.